Listed below are T cell receptor beta chains from one sample, sequenced in a study of control samples from healthy donors and cancer patients. Method: immunoSEQ multiplex PCR; TCRdb's copy keeps in-frame clones and lacks some. The sample consists of 85,000 to 90,000 clones, more than 75% of them appearing once. Sequenced input: blood. The origin of the receptors is a woman between 35 and 50 years old in good health. The CDR3 runs from the conserved cysteine through the conserved F or W. D genes are given only for firm matches. Expanded clones get a size class; other rows say once, few or many, or leave the size out.

TGTGCCAGTAGTCCTGACTCGGTTTTTTCCTACAATGAGCAGTTCTTC,CASSPDSVFSYNEQFF,TRBV19,.,.,TRBJ2-1
TGTGCCACCGCGGTGGGGGGGGCAAGGAATGAGCAGTTCTTC,CATAVGGARNEQFF,TRBV24-1,.,.,TRBJ2-1
TGTGCCATCAGTGACTACAGGGAGGAACAGCCCCAGCATTTT,CAISDYREEQPQHF,TRBV10-3,.,.,TRBJ1-5
TGTGCCAGCAGCTTACATACGGGGGGCTCTGGGGCCAACGTCCTGACTTTC,CASSLHTGGSGANVLTF,TRBV7-2,TRBD2,.,TRBJ2-6
TGTGCCAGCAGCCTCCGGGACAGGGCTGGGGGCTACACCTTC,CASSLRDRAGGYTF,TRBV3-1/TRBV3-2,TRBD1,.,TRBJ1-2
TGTGCCAGCAGCCCAGGGGGCTACGAGCAGTACTTC,CASSPGGYEQYF,TRBV7-2,TRBD1,.,TRBJ2-7
TGTGCCAGCAGCGGCGGGAACAGGGGCACCTACGAGCAGTACTTC,CASSGGNRGTYEQYF,TRBV5-4,.,.,TRBJ2-7
TGCAGTGCTAGAGATTCAGTGAGCTTT,CSARDSVSF,TRBV20-1,.,few,TRBJ1-1
TGTGCCAGCAGCTTACCGGGGGGTCGAGGTGTTGAGCAGTTCTTC,CASSLPGGRGVEQFF,TRBV7-8,TRBD2,.,TRBJ2-1
TGTGCCAGCAGCCAAGGACAGGCCCCACGGCGGGGCACTGAAGCTTTCTTT,CASSQGQAPRRGTEAFF,TRBV14,.,once,TRBJ1-1
TGTGCCAGCAGTTACTTGAACCGGGACCGAAACTACAATGAGCAGTTCTTC,CASSYLNRDRNYNEQFF,TRBV27,.,few,TRBJ2-1
TGTGCCAGCAGCGCCTCCGGGACAGCAAATGGCTACACCTTC,CASSASGTANGYTF,TRBV9,TRBD1,.,TRBJ1-2
TGCGCCAGCAGCCAACACGGGACAGGGGATCAGCCCCAGCATTTT,CASSQHGTGDQPQHF,TRBV4-3,TRBD1,.,TRBJ1-5
TGTGCCAGCAGTGAAGAGGCCTTGTACAGGGACACTGAAGCTTTCTTT,CASSEEALYRDTEAFF,TRBV2,.,.,TRBJ1-1
TGTGCCAGCTCGTACCAAGAGACCCAGTACTTC,CASSYQETQYF,TRBV2,.,.,TRBJ2-5
TGTGCCAGCAGCTTAGGCGAGCGCTTTGGCTACACCTTC,CASSLGERFGYTF,TRBV13,.,once,TRBJ1-2
TGTGCCAGCAGCGGGTCCTACGAGCAGTACTTC,CASSGSYEQYF,TRBV9,.,.,TRBJ2-7
TGTGCCTGGAGTGTAGAAGGGGATGAAGCTTTCTTT,CAWSVEGDEAFF,TRBV30,.,.,TRBJ1-1
TGTGCCAGCAGTACCCATGGACGTACTGAAGCTTTCTTT,CASSTHGRTEAFF,TRBV6-2/TRBV6-3,.,.,TRBJ1-1
TGCGCCAGCAGCGCCACGGGCTGGGGAAACTATGGCTACACCTTC,CASSATGWGNYGYTF,TRBV5-1,.,.,TRBJ1-2
TGCGCCAGCAGCCCACAGGGGGGCAGTGAGCAGTTCTTC,CASSPQGGSEQFF,TRBV5-1,TRBD1,.,TRBJ2-1
TGTGCCAGCAGCTTAGGCAGGGGGCAAGCCAAAAACATTCAGTACTTC,CASSLGRGQAKNIQYF,TRBV7-2,TRBD1,.,TRBJ2-4
TGTGCCACCAGTGACCGACTTGGGGCAGGGAGAACCCCCCACTCCTACAATGAGCAGTTCTTC,CATSDRLGAGRTPHSYNEQFF,TRBV24-1,.,once,TRBJ2-1
TGCGCCAGCAGCCGTCCTTCCCCTGCCGATGAGCAGTTCTTC,CASSRPSPADEQFF,TRBV4-1,.,.,TRBJ2-1
TGCGCCAGCAGCCAAGATCGGCAGGGGGCTAATGAAAAACTGTTTTTT,CASSQDRQGANEKLFF,TRBV4-3,TRBD1,.,TRBJ1-4